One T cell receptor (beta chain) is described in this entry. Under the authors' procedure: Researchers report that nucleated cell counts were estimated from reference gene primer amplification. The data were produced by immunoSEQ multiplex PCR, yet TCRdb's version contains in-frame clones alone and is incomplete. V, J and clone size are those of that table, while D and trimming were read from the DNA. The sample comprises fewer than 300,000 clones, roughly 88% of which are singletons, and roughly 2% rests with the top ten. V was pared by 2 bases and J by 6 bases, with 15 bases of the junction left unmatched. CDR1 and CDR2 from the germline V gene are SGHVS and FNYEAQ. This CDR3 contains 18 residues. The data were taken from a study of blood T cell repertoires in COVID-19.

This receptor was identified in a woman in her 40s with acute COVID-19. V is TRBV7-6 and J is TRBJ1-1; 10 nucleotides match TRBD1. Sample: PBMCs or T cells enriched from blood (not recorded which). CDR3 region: CASSLRAGGTGASAEAFF. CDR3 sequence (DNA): TGTGCCAGCAGCTTACGGGCCGGCGGGACAGGGGCTTCGGCTGAAGCTTTCTTT.